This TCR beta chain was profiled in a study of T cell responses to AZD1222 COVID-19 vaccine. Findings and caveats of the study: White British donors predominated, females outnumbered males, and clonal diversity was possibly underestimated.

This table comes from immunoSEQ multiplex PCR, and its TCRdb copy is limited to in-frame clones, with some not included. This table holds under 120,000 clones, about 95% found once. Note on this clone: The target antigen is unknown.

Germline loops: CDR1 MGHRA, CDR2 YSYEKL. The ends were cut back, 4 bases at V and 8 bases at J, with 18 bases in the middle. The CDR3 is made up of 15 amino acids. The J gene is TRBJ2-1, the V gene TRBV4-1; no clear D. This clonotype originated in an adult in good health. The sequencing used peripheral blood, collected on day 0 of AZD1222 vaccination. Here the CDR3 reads CASSPGDIKQHEQFF. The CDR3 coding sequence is TGCGCCAGCAGCCCAGGAGACATAAAACAACATGAGCAGTTCTTC.